This T cell receptor beta chain was recovered during a study of a mutant IDH1 vaccine in newly diagnosed glioma (dated by TCRdb to about 2021). Context from the whole study: Patients were given eight vaccinations, in weeks 1, 3, 5, 7, 11, 15, 19 and 23, which matched visits V03 through V10. Vaccination began 4-6 weeks after radiotherapy alone, or alongside temozolomide cycles in the chemotherapy-containing groups. Prior to enrollment, standard therapy consisting of radiotherapy alone, temozolomide alone, or radiochemotherapy with temozolomide had been administered to patients, with the combination being received by most patients. The 32 treated patients were approximately 62% male and around 40% female, with a mean age of roughly 42 years. Six visits were used for peripheral blood collection: V03 (baseline), V05, V07, V10, V12 and V13. For exploratory analyses, 25 to 30 treated patients had longitudinal TCRB deep sequencing done wherever samples were available.

Of note for this clone: Its cognate antigen has yet to be identified. Base qualities are not recorded, but no much larger clone differs from it by a single base.

Paper-wide results and their limitations: Changes in the top peripheral T cell clonotypes picked up by TCRB sequencing did not appear to be linked to pseudoprogression. Across multiple MHC alleles, vaccine-induced immune responses were seen in just over 90% of patients. The authors stated that sample limitations prevented analyses of patient blood samples from being reproduced. PBMC samples for TCRB deep sequencing were selected based on availability.

Via the germline V gene, CDR1 is SGDLS and CDR2 YYNGEE. The CDR3 holds 12 amino acids from the cysteine to the phenylalanine. Only the CDR3 region is kept as DNA, spanning 36 bases read in frame from base 1. Between the V and J ends, shortened by 3 bases and 6 bases respectively, the junction contains 10 bases. Interpreted using the paper, the time point label stands for: week 5, during vaccination. A 20-mer mutant IDH1 peptide at 300 micrograms in Montanide made up each vaccine dose, which was injected subcutaneously together with topical imiquimod. The donors had newly diagnosed IDH1-mutant astrocytomas of WHO grade 3 or 4 that showed loss of nuclear ATRX. The samples were drawn from NOA16, a multicentre, single-arm, open-label phase I trial in Germany that tested a mutant IDH1 peptide vaccine in humans for the first time. The DNeasy Blood and Tissue Kit was used to extract genomic DNA from EDTA blood for TCRB sequencing.

Library construction relied on the immunoSEQ multiplex PCR assay. The hsTCRB Kit was used according to the manufacturer's protocol to amplify rearranged TCR beta chain sequences. TCRB libraries were sequenced on an Illumina MiSeq. As for how the authors treated the data: The proprietary platform of the kit vendor was used for demultiplexing, trimming and gene mapping. Sourced from immuneACCESS, this table was stored by TCRdb with only in-frame sequences that have V and J called. A share of the clones is absent; for the studies checked, an unresolved V gene accounts for under half, and the remainder has no known explanation. V, J and clone size are taken as reported in that table, and D and trimming were inferred from the DNA itself. In all, the sample holds over 25,000 clones, and about 85% of those were seen once. The ten biggest clones cover about 3.6% of the sample.

Here the chain combines TRBV9 and TRBJ2-7; 5 matching bases give a weak D call of TRBD1. The sample here was peripheral blood mononuclear cells (PBMCs), taken from a glioma patient whose treatment included an IDH1 peptide vaccine. This receptor was taken from a woman in her thirties or forties with glioma. Some clones in this sample may be carry-over from other donors' samples. The nucleotide sequence reads as follows: TGTGCCAGCAGCGGGCAAGGGGCCGAGCAGTACTTC. It codes for CASSGQGAEQYF.